This passage covers 22 T cell receptor beta chains from one sample sequenced in a study of regulatory T cells in long-lasting Graves disease. Time point indicated: newly diagnosed GD, antithyroid drugs for less than 3 months. From PBMCs, RNA was extracted and then used to make the TCR library. Relying on iRepertoire HTBI primers and Arm-PCR of CDR3 regions, the team built TCR beta libraries. From the multiplex PCR reads, TCRdb called clonotypes with MiXCR, one entry per CDR3 protein. The sample contains about 540,000 distinct CDR3 sequences, less than 15% of which appear only once. These data are also associated with another study on T cells in Graves' hyperthyroidism and ophthalmopathy.

Specimen: peripheral blood mononuclear cells (PBMCs), collected at new diagnosis, from a patient treated with antithyroid drugs. All receptors come from a man aged 25-40 years with Graves disease.

This clonotype was counted many times. This chain links TRBV2 with TRBJ1-2; maybe TRBD1 (6 bases). V lost 9 bases and J lost 2, with 19 bases in between. The germline V gene encodes CDR1 SNHLY and CDR2 FYNNEI. The CDR3 totals 15 residues. The CDR3 nucleotides read TGTGCCAGTGGGGCGGGGGCCTCGGGGAACTATGGCTACACCTTC. It translates to CASGAGASGNYGYTF.

This clonotype has at least ten counts. This chain joins TRBV5-1 and TRBJ2-3, with D possibly matching TRBD2 (5 bases). The CDR3 spans 16 residues. V lost 0 bases, J lost 0 bases, and 11 bases lay in between. Germline lookup yields CDR1 SGHRS and CDR2 YFSETQ. The CDR3 region has the DNA TGCGCCAGCAGCTTGGAGTTTGCGGGCAGCACAGATACGCAGTATTTT. Translating gives CASSLEFAGSTDTQYF.

This clonotype has more than one count but fewer than ten. The chain couples TRBV7-2 to TRBJ2-1; D remains unclear. CDR3 length: 16 residues. Trimming removed 5 bases from V and 3 bases from J, with 17 bases in between. CDR1 is SGHTA and CDR2 is FQGNSA in the germline V gene. Here the CDR3 reads CASSPVSRSSYNEQFF. CDR3 sequence (DNA): TGTGCCAGCAGCCCAGTTAGCAGGAGTAGCTACAATGAGCAGTTCTTC.

This clonotype has at least ten counts. The chain combines TRBV12-3 or TRBV12-4 with TRBJ1-3; D is uncertain. With 2 bases removed from V and 0 bases from J, the gap between germline ends came to 8 bases. The CDR3 runs to 15 residues. The CDR3 spells CASSLLRTSGNTIYF. CDR3 DNA: TGTGCCAGCAGTTTATTACGGACCTCTGGAAACACCATATATTTT.

This clonotype was detected a few times. Relative to the germline gene, one junction end is altered; a read error may explain this. The chain recombines TRBV29-1 with TRBJ1-4; no reliable D call. The germline V gene has CDR1 SQVTM and CDR2 ANQGSEA. The length of the CDR3 is 13 residues. CDR3 region: CSVGGSTNEELFF. The CDR3 nucleotides read TGCAGCGTTGGTGGGTCAACTAATGAAGAACTGTTTTTT.

This clonotype was seen ten or more times. The gene calls are TRBV7-6 and TRBJ2-1; TRBD2 matches at 12 bases. The CDR3 runs 15 residues. Germline assignment: CDR1 SGHVS and CDR2 FNYEAQ. V dropped 5 bases and J dropped 11; count of bases not matched to a gene: 10. The CDR3 loop reads CASSPPLRTSGKQFF. CDR3 DNA: TGTGCCAGCAGCCCCCCACTAAGGACTAGCGGGAAGCAGTTCTTC.

This clonotype was recorded many times. This chain connects TRBV12-3 or TRBV12-4 to TRBJ2-7; TRBD2 aligns across 7 bases. The V gene end was trimmed by 0 bases and the J gene end by 6 bases; junction bases not matched to a gene: 8. This CDR3 contains 15 residues. Here the CDR3 reads CASSLAGRKSVEQYF. CDR3 bases: TGTGCCAGCAGTTTAGCCGGGAGGAAAAGCGTCGAGCAGTACTTC.

This clonotype has at least ten counts. The chain joins TRBV6-1 to TRBJ2-3; D not certain. Germline loops: CDR1 MNHNS, CDR2 SASEGT. The CDR3 is 13 residues long. The V end was cut by 6 bases, the J end by 2 bases, with 9 bases between. The CDR3 DNA is TGTGCCAGCAGGGACGAGCCCACAGATACGCAGTATTTT. Translated: CASRDEPTDTQYF.

There are many counts of this clonotype. The V call is TRBV18, the J call TRBJ1-5; 9 bases fit TRBD1. Trimming removed 2 bases from V and 6 bases from J; junction bases left unmatched: 8. The germline V gene has CDR1 KGHSH and CDR2 LQKENI. CDR3 size: 16 residues. The CDR3 nucleotides are TGTGCCAGCTCACCATTTGGAGAGACAGGGGGTCAGCCCCAGCATTTT. Translated: CASSPFGETGGQPQHF.

This clonotype has ten or more counts. CDR3 amino acids: CSANTPGTWTDTQYF. The CDR3, as DNA: TGCAGTGCCAACACCCCCGGGACTTGGACAGATACGCAGTATTTT. The rearrangement joins TRBV20-1 to TRBJ2-3; D is possibly TRBD2 (6 bases). Trimming left V 6 bases short and J 3 bases short, with 19 bases between. The CDR3 has 15 residues. Germline V gives CDR1 DFQATT, CDR2 SNEGSKA (reference sequence).

In its sample, this clonotype was seen many times. The V and J genes are TRBV2 and TRBJ2-1; D may match TRBD1 or TRBD2 (7 bases each). This CDR3 is 11 amino acids long. V was trimmed by 6 bases and J by 10 bases, leaving 10 bases between them. Germline CDR1 and CDR2: SNHLY and FYNNEI. The CDR3 reads CASSQGGEQFF. DNA for the CDR3: TGTGCCAGCAGCCAGGGGGGGGAGCAGTTCTTC.

This CDR3 is CASSGRYDTGELFF. In DNA, the CDR3 is TGTGCCAGTAGCGGGAGGTACGACACCGGGGAGCTGTTTTTT. The chain recombines TRBV19 with TRBJ2-2; 7 positions match TRBD2. The CDR3 length is 14 residues. Trimming took 6 bases from V and 3 from J; bases not matched to a gene: 4. Germline values: CDR1 LNHDA, CDR2 SQIVND (reference sequence).

The rearrangement joins TRBV5-4 to TRBJ2-7; 8 bases map to TRBD1. The trim removed 3 bases at V and 5 bases at J, leaving 13 bases unmatched. The CDR3 has 16 amino acids. CDR1 is SGHNT and CDR2 is YYREEE in the germline V gene (reference sequence). The CDR3 spells CASSSSPGQVTHEQYF. In DNA form, the CDR3 reads TGTGCCAGCAGCTCAAGTCCGGGACAGGTGACACACGAGCAGTACTTC.

In its sample, this clonotype was seen many times. The CDR3 sequence: CASSREGRGRYTQYF. As DNA, the CDR3 is TGTGCCAGCAGTCGCGAGGGCAGGGGGCGGTATACGCAGTATTTT. The rearrangement uses TRBV27 and TRBJ2-3; TRBD1 matches 8 bases. The V segment lost 5 bases and the J segment 7 bases; nucleotides outside the gene matches: 11. CDR3 size: 15 residues. The germline gives CDR1 MNHEY, CDR2 SMNVEV (reference sequence).

There are many counts of this clonotype. The CDR3 DNA follows: TGCAGTGCTCAGGACGGGGTCGGTGGCTACACCTTC. Protein product: CSAQDGVGGYTF. This chain uses TRBV20-1 with TRBJ1-2; no reliable D call. The V gene lost 5 bases and the J gene lost 7 bases, with 14 bases spanning the gap. Germline V CDR1 and CDR2: DFQATT, SNEGSKA (reference sequence). This CDR3 spans 12 amino acids.

The table lists this clonotype with a few counts. The rearrangement links TRBV19 to TRBJ2-7; the D call may be TRBD1 or TRBD2 (5 bases each). Trimming took 3 bases from V and 1 from J, leaving 13 bases between them. The CDR3 consists of 15 residues. The germline gives CDR1 LNHDA, CDR2 SQIVND (reference sequence). The CDR3 loop is CASSIRDAKSYEQYF. CDR3 coding DNA: TGTGCCAGTAGTATCAGGGACGCTAAATCCTACGAGCAGTACTTC.

The V call is TRBV14, the J call TRBJ2-2, with D unclear. The ends were cut back, 0 bases at V and 4 bases at J, with 15 bases in the middle. Germline CDR1 SGHDN, CDR2 FVKESK. The CDR3 spans 17 residues. The CDR3 protein is CASSQDFSPWGTGELFF. Written as DNA, the CDR3 is TGTGCCAGCAGCCAAGATTTTAGCCCCTGGGGCACCGGGGAGCTGTTTTTT.

At least ten counts were recorded for this clonotype. The chain combines TRBV10-1 with TRBJ2-5; the match to TRBD1 covers 10 bases. The CDR3 has 16 residues. Per germline, CDR1 WNHNN and CDR2 SYGVQD (reference sequence). After removal of 6 bases from V and 5 bases from J, the junction contained 12 bases not matched to a gene. CDR3 coding DNA: TGCGCCAGCAGCGGAGGAGACAGGGGGCGCAGGGAGACCCAGTACTTC. Its translation: CASSGGDRGRRETQYF.

The rearrangement joins TRBV4-2 to TRBJ2-3, with D tentatively TRBD2 (6 bases). In germline, CDR1 is LGHNA, CDR2 YNFKEQ. The CDR3 contains 14 residues. The V end lost 8 bases, the J end lost 4 bases, and 16 bases lay between the germline ends. The CDR3 DNA is TGTGCCAGCCATAGCGGTGGGAGTGCAGATACGCAGTATTTT. Translating gives CASHSGGSADTQYF.

This clonotype has ten or more counts. This chain joins TRBV12-3 or TRBV12-4 and TRBJ2-3; D is possibly TRBD2 (5 bases). The CDR3 spans 15 residues. V was shortened by 2 bases and J by 4 bases, with 13 bases between the two germline ends. For the CDR3, the DNA is TGTGCCAGCAGTTTAATGTCGAGGGTCCCAGATACGCAGTATTTT. This codes for CASSLMSRVPDTQYF.

Here the CDR3 reads CASSLEYRGLSNEQFF. The DNA for the CDR3 is TGTGCCAGCAGCTTAGAATACAGGGGGTTAAGCAATGAGCAGTTCTTC. The chain has TRBV11-2 and TRBJ2-1; 8 nucleotides align to TRBD1. This CDR3 is built from 16 residues. In germline, CDR1 is SGHAT, CDR2 FQNNGV. With V trimmed by 0 bases and J by 6 bases, 7 bases remained unmatched.

The chain carries TRBV7-9 and TRBJ2-7, with 8 bases identical to TRBD1. The V gene end was trimmed by 7 bases and the J gene end by 5 bases; junction bases not matched to a gene: 4. Germline CDR1 reads SEHNR; CDR2 reads FQNEAQ (reference sequence). This CDR3 region has 12 residues. As DNA, the CDR3 is TGTGCCAGCAAGACAGGGGAGGACGAGCAGTACTTC. As protein: CASKTGEDEQYF. The complete variable domain, with remaining parts taken from reference TRBV7-9 and TRBJ2-7, reads DTGVSQNPRHKITKRGQNVTFRCDPISEHNRLYWYRQTLGQGPEFLTYFQNEAQLEKSRLLSDRFSAERPKGSFSTLEIQRTEQGDSAMYLCASKTGEDEQYFGPGTRLTVT.